A single sample is the source of the 20 T cell receptor beta chains below, sequenced in a study of OX40 agonist ivuxolimab in advanced cancers. The library came from the immunoSEQ multiplex PCR assay. Here the immuneACCESS table is served through TCRdb, limited to in-frame sequences with V and J called. Missing clones are a known gap in these copies; in checked studies unresolved V genes cover under half, and the rest lacks a known reason. This sample lists approximately 35,000 clones; more than 75% were detected once. The ten top clones hold roughly 23% of the sample. Sequenced here: CD4+ or CD8+ T cells sorted from blood, sampled in a trial of the OX40 agonist ivuxolimab. The receptor set was obtained from an adult with an advanced solid tumor such as melanoma, head and neck, liver or kidney cancer.

The chain couples TRBV27 to TRBJ2-3, with TRBD2 as a possible D gene (5 bases). CDR1 MNHEY and CDR2 SMNVEV come from the germline V gene (reference sequence). The V end lost 6 bases, the J end lost 0 bases, and 10 bases lay between the germline ends. The CDR3 loop spans 14 amino acids. The CDR3: CASRRTVSTDTQYF. CDR3 DNA: TGTGCCAGCAGGCGGACTGTTAGCACAGATACGCAGTATTTT.

Here the CDR3 reads CASSQADRDGYTF. CDR3 DNA: TGTGCCAGCAGCCAAGCGGACAGGGATGGCTACACCTTC. This chain connects TRBV25-1 to TRBJ1-2; 8 nucleotides match TRBD1. Germline CDR1 is MGHDK and CDR2 is SYGVNS. The CDR3 sequence is 13 residues long. The trim removed 6 bases at V and 6 bases at J, leaving 6 bases unmatched.

This clone was seen once. The CDR3, as DNA: TGTGCCAGTAGTATCAGGCAGGGTGAAGCTTTCTTT. Its translation: CASSIRQGEAFF. This chain joins TRBV19 and TRBJ1-1, with D perhaps TRBD1 (5 bases). V was trimmed by 3 bases and J by 7 bases, leaving 9 bases between them. CDR3 length: 12 residues. The germline CDR1 and CDR2 sequences are LNHDA and SQIVND (reference sequence).

The rearrangement uses TRBV30 and TRBJ2-3, with D possibly matching TRBD2 (6 bases). CDR1 is GTSNPN, CDR2 SVGIG, per germline (reference sequence). CDR3 length: 13 amino acids. V shed 5 bases and J shed 1 base, with 10 bases lying between them. DNA of the CDR3: TGTGCCTGGGGCCCGGGGGGCACAGATACGCAGTATTTT. Its protein product is CAWGPGGTDTQYF. Together with reference TRBV30 and TRBJ2-3, the CDR3 gives the full variable domain: SQTIHQWPATLVQPVGSPLSLECTVEGTSNPNLYWYRQAAGRGLQLLFYSVGIGQISSEVPQNLSASRPQDRQFILSSKKLLLSDSGFYLCAWGPGGTDTQYFGPGTRLTVL.

V gene TRBV5-1 combines with J gene TRBJ2-2, with TRBD1 as a possible D gene (6 bases). This CDR3 has 15 amino acids. The germline V and J ends were trimmed by 4 bases and 4 bases, with 14 bases remaining between them. CDR1 and CDR2 (germline): SGHRS, YFSETQ. CDR3 nucleotide sequence: TGCGCCAGCAGCCCGGGACATCTTATCACCGGGGAGCTGTTTTTT. This gives the protein CASSPGHLITGELFF. The complete variable domain, with remaining parts taken from reference TRBV5-1 and TRBJ2-2, reads KAGVTQTPRYLIKTRGQQVTLSCSPISGHRSVSWYQQTPGQGLQFLFEYFSETQRNKGNFPGRFSGRQFSNSRSEMNVSTLELGDSALYLCASSPGHLITGELFFGEGSRLTVL.

The genes are TRBV6-1 and TRBJ2-3, with D tentatively TRBD1 (6 bases). V lost 7 bases and J lost 1, with 9 bases in between. There are 13 residues in the CDR3. The germline gives CDR1 MNHNS, CDR2 SASEGT. CDR3 bases: TGTGCCAGCATGAACAGGGGCACAGATACGCAGTATTTT. Translating gives CASMNRGTDTQYF.

This clone is a singleton in its sample. V gene TRBV20-1 combines with J gene TRBJ1-4; no definite D call. CDR3 length equals 11 residues. CDR1 and CDR2 (germline): DFQATT, SNEGSKA (reference sequence). V lost 1 base and J lost 11, with 8 bases in between. The CDR3 bases are TGCAGTGCTAGAGTACTGAGTAAACTGTTTTTT. Translated: CSARVLSKLFF.

The rearrangement links TRBV7-2 to TRBJ1-1; D is unresolved. V lost 2 bases, J lost 6 bases, and 13 bases lay in between. Germline V gene lookup returns CDR1 SGHTA and CDR2 FQGNSA. The length of the CDR3 is 14 residues. This CDR3 reads CASSLNQGLSEAFF. CDR3 DNA: TGTGCCAGCAGCTTAAATCAAGGGCTATCTGAAGCTTTCTTT.

The CDR3 nucleotides read TGTGCCAGCAGCTTGGTGGATACGCAGTATTTT. It translates to CASSLVDTQYF. V gene TRBV5-4 combines with J gene TRBJ2-3; D gene uncertain. Deletions cut 0 bases from V and 6 bases from J, with 2 bases between. The length of the CDR3 is 11 residues. Germline CDR1 reads SGHNT; CDR2 reads YYREEE (reference sequence).

At least ten counts were recorded for this clone. The CDR3 nucleotides read TGTGCCAGCAGTGAAGCGCAGACAAGAAGGAATGAGCAGTTCTTC. Its protein product is CASSEAQTRRNEQFF. This sequence joins TRBV2 and TRBJ2-1; D ambiguous. The CDR3 contains 15 residues. Trimming stripped 0 bases from V and 7 bases from J, with 13 bases between. The V gene's germline CDR1 is SNHLY and CDR2 FYNNEI. The full variable domain, completed using reference TRBV2 and TRBJ2-1, is EPEVTQTPSHQVTQMGQEVILRCVPISNHLYFYWYRQILGQKVEFLVSFYNNEISEKSEIFDDQFSVERPDGSNFTLKIRSTKLEDSAMYFCASSEAQTRRNEQFFGPGTRLTVL.

DNA for the CDR3: TGCGCCAGCAGTGAAAACTATGGCTACACCTTC. Translating gives CASSENYGYTF. This sequence joins TRBV10-2 and TRBJ1-2; the D is unclear. Germline V gene data show CDR1 as WSHSY and CDR2 as SAAADI. The CDR3 is made up of 11 amino acids. V lost 3 bases, J lost 2 bases, and 1 base lay in between.

Written as DNA, the CDR3 is TGTGCCACCAGCAGATCGGCGGGGGCTGAAGAGACCCAGTACTTC. It codes for CATSRSAGAEETQYF. V is TRBV15 and J is TRBJ2-5, with D possibly TRBD2 on 7 matching bases. V lost 2 bases to trimming and J lost 3 bases, with 13 bases between them. Germline V CDR1 and CDR2: LNHNV, YYDKDF (reference sequence). The CDR3 sequence is 15 residues long.

The V gene is TRBV6-6, the J gene TRBJ2-7; weak D call: TRBD1 (6 bases). The CDR3 is 14 amino acids. V was trimmed by 2 bases and J by 6 bases, leaving 14 bases between them. Germline CDR1 and CDR2: MNHNY and SVGAGI (reference sequence). Here the CDR3 reads CASSYGKQGSEQYV. The CDR3, as DNA: TGTGCCAGCAGTTACGGCAAACAGGGATCCGAGCAGTACGTC.

This clone has just one count. V usage is TRBV11-2 and J usage is TRBJ2-1, with D uncertain. In germline, CDR1 is SGHAT, CDR2 FQNNGV. V gave up 5 bases and J gave up 4 bases, with 9 bases separating them. The CDR3 runs 13 residues. DNA for the CDR3: TGTGCCAGCAGCCGCGGTTTATACAATGAGCAGTTCTTC. It yields the protein CASSRGLYNEQFF.

The V call is TRBV30, the J call TRBJ1-2, with D perhaps matching TRBD1 (6 bases). The germline gives CDR1 GTSNPN, CDR2 SVGIG (reference sequence). CDR3 length equals 14 residues. The V end lost 0 bases, the J end lost 4 bases, and 12 bases lay between the germline ends. The CDR3 DNA reads TGTGCCTGGAGTGTAACAGGGATCGGCTATGGCTACACCTTC. Translating gives CAWSVTGIGYGYTF.

The chain recombines TRBV29-1 with TRBJ2-1; D possibly uses TRBD1 or TRBD2 (5 bases each). CDR1 is SQVTM and CDR2 is ANQGSEA in the germline V gene. The CDR3 covers 14 residues. Trimming cost V 3 bases and J 4 bases, with 13 bases left between them. CDR3 DNA: TGCAGCGTTGAGTTATGGGACGGTTACAATGAGCAGTTCTTC. It specifies CSVELWDGYNEQFF.

In its sample, this clone was seen once. The J gene is TRBJ1-5, the V gene TRBV19, with a weak D call TRBD1 (5 bases). This CDR3 has 14 residues. V dropped 5 bases and J dropped 6 bases, with 14 bases sitting between them. CDR1 is LNHDA, CDR2 SQIVND, per germline (reference sequence). The CDR3 DNA is TGTGCCAGTAGTCGCTCCAGGGACCGTCAGCCCCAGCATTTT. Translating gives CASSRSRDRQPQHF.

The rearrangement uses TRBV30 and TRBJ2-4; 7 bases fit TRBD1. The CDR3 runs 15 residues. The V gene end was trimmed by 3 bases and the J gene end by 3 bases; junction bases not matched to a gene: 8. CDR1 is GTSNPN and CDR2 is SVGIG in the germline V gene (reference sequence). Here the CDR3 reads CAWSPPTGIKNIQYF. CDR3 bases: TGTGCCTGGAGCCCCCCGACAGGGATCAAAAACATTCAGTACTTC.

CDR3 bases: TGTGCCAGCAGCTTAGAGACAGGGGGGTACTTCGATGAGCAGTTCTTC. It codes for CASSLETGGYFDEQFF. The chain is built from TRBV11-3 and TRBJ2-1, with 9 bases matching TRBD1. Per germline, CDR1 SGHNT and CDR2 YENEEA. This CDR3 region has 16 residues. J gave up 8 bases and V 0 bases, and 8 bases lay outside the gene matches.

This clone has more than one count but fewer than ten. The chain recombines TRBV6-5 with TRBJ1-1; 8 nucleotides agree with TRBD1. CDR1 is MNHEY, CDR2 SVGAGI, per germline. The CDR3 covers 12 residues. With V trimmed by 4 bases and J by 8 bases, 3 bases remained unmatched. CDR3 amino acids: CASSSRTGEAFF. The CDR3 coding sequence is TGTGCCAGCAGTTCCCGGACAGGGGAAGCTTTCTTT.